Shown below are 17 T cell receptor beta chains from a single sample sequenced in a study of T cell responses to AZD1222 COVID-19 vaccine. Measured with immunoSEQ multiplex PCR; TCRdb has only the in-frame clones, and not every one. The sample lists fewer than 150,000 clones; approximately 88% were seen once. The source material was peripheral blood, sampled 28 days after the second AZD1222 dose. These receptors all come from an adult who received the AZD1222 COVID-19 vaccine.

The V call is TRBV19, the J call TRBJ1-2, with D maybe TRBD1 (5 bases). The germline gives CDR1 LNHDA, CDR2 SQIVND (reference sequence). This CDR3 is 13 amino acids long. V was cut by 5 bases and J by 4 bases, with 11 bases left in between. CDR3 sequence reads: CASSAGFGYGYTF. In DNA form, the CDR3 reads TGTGCCAGTAGTGCAGGGTTTGGCTATGGCTACACCTTC.

This clone was counted once. The chain joins TRBV28 to TRBJ1-1; a possible D gene is TRBD1 (5 bases). This CDR3 contains 15 residues. V lost 5 bases to trimming and J lost 0 bases, with 13 bases between them. Germline CDR1 MDHEN, CDR2 SYDVKM. The chain's CDR3 is CASSHLTEMNTEAFF. In DNA form, the CDR3 reads TGTGCCAGCAGTCACCTGACAGAAATGAACACTGAAGCTTTCTTT.

The V call is TRBV19, the J call TRBJ1-4, with D possibly TRBD1 on 5 matching bases. Germline-derived CDR1 and CDR2 are LNHDA and SQIVND (reference sequence). The CDR3 runs to 15 residues. V lost 4 bases, J lost 0 bases, and 9 bases lay in between. CDR3: CASSTDKSTNEKLFF. CDR3 DNA: TGTGCCAGTAGTACGGACAAGTCAACTAATGAAAAACTGTTTTTT.

This chain connects TRBV7-3 to TRBJ1-1; D is undetermined. The CDR3 runs to 13 residues. V was clipped by 4 bases and J by 7 bases, with 13 bases between them. The germline CDR1 and CDR2 sequences are SGHTA and FQGTGA. In DNA form, the CDR3 reads TGTGCCAGCAGCTCAGCTCCGGGCCTTGAAGCTTTCTTT. This gives the protein CASSSAPGLEAFF.

V usage is TRBV4-1 and J usage is TRBJ2-1; 10 nucleotides match TRBD2. The V gene end was trimmed by 3 bases and the J gene end by 10 bases; junction bases not matched to a gene: 9. The CDR3 covers 15 residues. The V gene's germline CDR1 is MGHRA and CDR2 YSYEKL. The CDR3 sequence is CASSQLGLADREQFF. The CDR3 coding sequence is TGCGCCAGCAGCCAGCTTGGACTAGCGGATAGGGAGCAGTTCTTC.

The chain uses TRBV5-6 and TRBJ1-1; D call uncertain. Germline V lookup: CDR1 SGHDT, CDR2 YYEEEE. This CDR3 has 14 residues. V was trimmed by 4 bases and J by 1 base, leaving 11 bases between them. In nucleotides, the CDR3 is TGTGCCAGCAGCGTGGGCCACCAGAACACTGAAGCTTTCTTT. This translates into CASSVGHQNTEAFF.

This clone was picked up one time. This chain joins TRBV4-1 and TRBJ1-2, with D tentatively TRBD1 (6 bases). The V end was cut by 2 bases, the J end by 4 bases, with 14 bases between. The CDR3 covers 15 residues. Germline CDR1 MGHRA, CDR2 YSYEKL. The chain's CDR3 is CASSQMETGPYGYTF. The CDR3 DNA reads as TGCGCCAGCAGCCAAATGGAGACAGGACCCTATGGCTACACCTTC.

The rearrangement uses TRBV15 and TRBJ1-4; possibly TRBD1 for D (6 bases). Trimming shortened V by 0 bases and J by 8 bases, and 13 bases separated the two germline ends. This CDR3 has 15 amino acids. CDR1 and CDR2 from the germline V gene are LNHNV and YYDKDF (reference sequence). CDR3: CATSRDGGGVEKLFF. CDR3 DNA sequence: TGTGCCACCAGCAGAGATGGGGGGGGCGTAGAAAAACTGTTTTTT.

This chain joins TRBV11-2 and TRBJ1-1; D gene uncertain. Trimming took 1 base from V and 9 from J, leaving 9 bases between them. Per the germline V gene, CDR1 is SGHAT and CDR2 is FQNNGV. The CDR3 contains 12 residues. CDR3 nucleotides: TGTGCCAGCAGCTTAGTGGGTGGAAAAGCTTTCTTT. Translating it yields CASSLVGGKAFF.

J is TRBJ2-3 and V is TRBV7-8; D may match TRBD1 or TRBD2 (6 bases each). V was cut by 0 bases and J by 1 base, with 11 bases left in between. The CDR3 has 16 residues. Germline CDR1 is SGHVS and CDR2 is FQNEAQ. This CDR3 reads CASSLAGGLGTDTQYF. CDR3 coding DNA: TGTGCCAGCAGCTTAGCGGGGGGCCTGGGCACAGATACGCAGTATTTT.

This chain uses TRBV11-2 with TRBJ2-5, with D possibly matching TRBD2 (5 bases). Germline V gene sequence: CDR1 SGHAT, CDR2 FQNNGV. V lost 4 bases to trimming and J lost 1 base, with 16 bases between them. The CDR3 length is 16 residues. Written as DNA, the CDR3 is TGTGCCAGCAGCTCTTATCCGGGGAGCCCCCAAGAGACCCAGTACTTC. Protein product: CASSSYPGSPQETQYF.

This sequence joins TRBV18 and TRBJ1-6, with D possibly being TRBD1 (5 bases). CDR3 size: 13 residues. In germline, CDR1 is KGHSH, CDR2 LQKENI. The V gene lost 4 bases and the J gene lost 9 bases, with 10 bases spanning the gap. DNA of the CDR3: TGTGCCAGCTCACAAGGGGCCCTTTCACCCCTCCACTTT. This codes for CASSQGALSPLHF. Based on the CDR3 plus reference TRBV18 and TRBJ1-6, the full variable domain is NAGVMQNPRHLVRRRGQEARLRCSPMKGHSHVYWYRQLPEEGLKFMVYLQKENIIDESGMPKERFSAEFPKEGPSILRIQQVVRGDSAAYFCASSQGALSPLHFGNGTRLTVT.

J is TRBJ1-1 and V is TRBV4-3, with 8 bases aligning to TRBD1. Germline V lookup: CDR1 LGHNA, CDR2 YSLEER. Trimming removed 1 base from V and 4 bases from J; junction bases left unmatched: 14. The CDR3 sequence is 18 residues long. The CDR3 is CASSQVHRLGQVLTEAFF. In DNA form, the CDR3 reads TGCGCCAGCAGCCAAGTACATAGGTTGGGACAGGTTCTCACTGAAGCTTTCTTT.

The chain employs TRBV7-8 and TRBJ1-1; D unresolved. The germline V gene encodes CDR1 SGHVS and CDR2 FQNEAQ. The V gene lost 2 bases and the J gene lost 1 base, with 5 bases spanning the gap. The CDR3 has 13 residues. CDR3 nucleotide sequence: TGTGCCAGCAGCTTAATATCGAACACTGAAGCTTTCTTT. Its protein is CASSLISNTEAFF.

The chain has TRBV15 and TRBJ2-3; 7 bases align to TRBD1. Germline trimming cut 9 bases from V and 3 bases from J; bases unmatched to any gene: 6. The CDR3 totals 13 residues. Germline CDR1 LNHNV, CDR2 YYDKDF (reference sequence). CDR3 residues: CATPRQGTDTQYF. Here the CDR3 DNA reads TGTGCCACTCCGCGACAGGGAACAGATACGCAGTATTTT.

The genes are TRBV11-2 and TRBJ1-1; 7 bases match TRBD1. Germline lookup yields CDR1 SGHAT and CDR2 FQNNGV. The CDR3 covers 15 residues. With V trimmed by 0 bases and J by 5 bases, 6 bases remained unmatched. The CDR3 DNA reads TGTGCCAGCAGCTTAGAAGCAGGGGGTTGGACTGAAGCTTTCTTT. It encodes CASSLEAGGWTEAFF.

This clone appeared once. CDR3 sequence (DNA): TGCGCCAGCAGTCACGGCGGGGTCGAAGAGACCCAGTACTTC. It encodes CASSHGGVEETQYF. The chain links TRBV23-1 to TRBJ2-5, with a weak D call TRBD2 (6 bases). TRBV23-1 is flagged as an ORF with uncertain function. Trimming pared 3 bases from V and 3 bases from J, leaving 11 bases between. The CDR3 consists of 14 residues.